Listed here are 18 T cell receptor beta chains from one sample, sequenced in a study of circulating tumor DNA in untreated peripheral T-cell lymphoma. Profiling relied on immunoSEQ multiplex PCR, and the TCRdb table lists in-frame clones only, not all of them. The table includes roughly 2,300 clones, 70% to 75% detected once. Sequenced: tumor tissue. The receptors here all came from a human donor with peripheral T-cell lymphoma.

The CDR3 nucleotides read TGTGCCAGCAGAAGACTAGGTTTTGAGACCCAGTACTTC. This codes for CASRRLGFETQYF. The gene calls are TRBV6-4 and TRBJ2-5, with TRBD2 as a possible D gene (6 bases). The CDR3 is 13 residues long. V was clipped by 6 bases and J by 5 bases, with 13 bases between them. The germline V gene has CDR1 MRHNA and CDR2 SNTAGT.

This clone appeared a few times. V usage is TRBV15 and J usage is TRBJ1-1; 9 bases are shared with TRBD1. V lost 0 bases and J lost 1; bases outside the gene matches: 9. CDR3 length: 18 amino acids. CDR1 LNHNV and CDR2 YYDKDF come from the germline V gene (reference sequence). In nucleotides, the CDR3 is TGTGCCACCAGCAGAGATGGGGGGACAGGGATGGGGAACACTGAAGCTTTCTTT. This encodes CATSRDGGTGMGNTEAFF.

This clone was recorded only once. The chain joins TRBV5-1 to TRBJ2-2, with 8 positions matching TRBD2. This CDR3 has 15 amino acids. The trim removed 2 bases at V and 1 base at J, leaving 1 base unmatched. Germline V gene data show CDR1 as SGHRS and CDR2 as YFSETQ. The CDR3 region has the DNA TGCGCCAGCAGCTTTACTAGCGGGAACACCGGGGAGCTGTTTTTT. It translates to CASSFTSGNTGELFF.

The chain is built from TRBV5-1 and TRBJ2-1, with TRBD1 identical over 9 bases. Germline V gene sequence: CDR1 SGHRS, CDR2 YFSETQ. J was trimmed by 10 bases and V by 3 bases; bases with no gene match: 8. The CDR3 loop spans 14 amino acids. The CDR3 here is CASSSGDRAKEQFF. CDR3 DNA: TGCGCCAGCAGCTCCGGGGACAGGGCAAAAGAGCAGTTCTTC.

This clone has a single count. V gene TRBV15 combines with J gene TRBJ2-2; D not certain. V lost 3 bases and J lost 1, with 6 bases in between. This CDR3 has 14 amino acids. Germline V gene data show CDR1 as LNHNV and CDR2 as YYDKDF (reference sequence). Here the CDR3 reads CATSSGQNTGELFF. CDR3 nucleotide sequence: TGTGCCACCAGCAGTGGGCAGAACACCGGGGAGCTGTTTTTT.

This clone occurred a few times. The gene calls are TRBV19 and TRBJ1-4, with TRBD1 matching over 11 bases. Germline V CDR1 and CDR2: LNHDA, SQIVND (reference sequence). After removal of 4 bases from V and 3 bases from J, the junction contained 10 bases not matched to a gene. CDR3 size: 18 residues. The CDR3 loop reads CASSTWTGGVGANEKLFF. The CDR3 DNA reads as TGTGCCAGTAGTACCTGGACAGGGGGCGTCGGGGCTAATGAAAAACTGTTTTTT.

A single count supports this clone. The genes are TRBV7-5 and TRBJ1-1; the D call in the table, TRBD1, was not verified against the DNA. TRBV7-5 is a pseudogene locus. The CDR3 runs 19 residues. The CDR3 sequence: CASSPRDRGVNLRDTEAFF. CDR3 nucleotide sequence: TGTGCCAGCAGCCCCCGGGACAGGGGGGTAAATTTGAGGGACACTGAAGCTTTCTTT.

This clone turned up a few times. V is TRBV15 and J is TRBJ1-3, with D perhaps TRBD1 (5 bases). Germline CDR1 LNHNV, CDR2 YYDKDF (reference sequence). This CDR3 has 14 residues. V shed 6 bases and J shed 4 bases, with 13 bases lying between them. The CDR3 loop reads CATRPLGGGNTIYF. CDR3 in DNA: TGTGCCACCAGGCCCCTGGGGGGAGGAAACACCATATATTTT.

This clone was observed a handful of times. The genes are TRBV11-3 and TRBJ2-7; D possibly uses TRBD1 or TRBD2 (6 bases each). The CDR3 is 18 amino acids. CDR1 is SGHNT, CDR2 YENEEA, per germline. Trimming cost V 3 bases and J 7 bases, with 28 bases left between them. CDR3 amino acids: CASSFLPVPGGLSWEQYF. The DNA of the CDR3 is TGTGCCAGCAGCTTTCTCCCTGTACCCGGGGGCCTTTCGTGGGAGCAGTACTTC.

The rearrangement uses TRBV6-1 and TRBJ2-7; no definite D call. The CDR3 spans 15 residues. Trimming removed 1 base at V and 3 bases at J, with 13 bases between. In germline, CDR1 is MNHNS, CDR2 SASEGT. The CDR3: CASSEVREFHYEQYF. CDR3 nucleotides: TGTGCCAGCAGTGAAGTAAGAGAGTTCCACTACGAGCAGTACTTC.

This clone has more than one count but fewer than ten. V and J are TRBV11-3 and TRBJ1-1; D not resolved. Trimming cost V 4 bases and J 4 bases, with 16 bases left between them. Germline lookup yields CDR1 SGHNT and CDR2 YENEEA. The CDR3 has 15 amino acids. The CDR3 protein is CASSWDLSGGTEAFF. The CDR3 DNA sequence: TGTGCCAGCAGCTGGGATTTGTCTGGAGGCACTGAAGCTTTCTTT. Full variable domain (missing parts from reference TRBV11-3 and TRBJ1-1): EAGVVQSPRYKIIEKKQPVAFWCNPISGHNTLYWYLQNLGQGPELLIRYENEEAVDDSQLPKDRFSAERLKGVDSTLKIQPAELGDSAVYLCASSWDLSGGTEAFFGQGTRLTVV.

This clone was seen only once. In nucleotides, the CDR3 is TGTGCCAGCAGCTTAAGTGCACCCGATAGCAATCAGCCCCAGCATTTT. Amino acids: CASSLSAPDSNQPQHF. The J gene is TRBJ1-5, the V gene TRBV7-6; D is uncertain. CDR3 size: 16 residues. Trimming removed 2 bases from V and 0 bases from J, with 11 bases in between. Per germline, CDR1 SGHVS and CDR2 FNYEAQ. Variable domain in full (rest from reference TRBV7-6 and TRBJ1-5): GAGVSQSPRYKVTKRGQDVALRCDPISGHVSLYWYRQALGQGPEFLTYFNYEAQQDKSGLPNDRFSAERPEGSISTLTIQRTEQRDSAMYRCASSLSAPDSNQPQHFGDGTRLSIL.

The V call is TRBV30, the J call TRBJ1-1; D gene unclear. Germline V gives CDR1 GTSNPN, CDR2 SVGIG (reference sequence). CDR3 size: 11 residues. Trimming removed 4 bases from V and 5 bases from J, with 8 bases in between. The CDR3 sequence: CAWNRWTEAFF. CDR3 nucleotide sequence: TGTGCCTGGAATAGGTGGACTGAAGCTTTCTTT.

This clone was seen a single time. The V gene is TRBV6-7, the J gene TRBJ1-1; 9 bases match TRBD1. TRBV6-7 is marked as an open reading frame, function uncertain. CDR3 length equals 13 residues. V gave up 5 bases and J gave up 4 bases; unmatched junction bases: 2. The CDR3, as DNA: TGTGCCAGCAGTCTGACAGGGGGCACTGAAGCTTTCTTT. Its translation is CASSLTGGTEAFF.

The CDR3 DNA sequence: TGTGCCAGCAGTTCGGACAGGGGTCTGGGAGGCTACACCTTC. Its translation: CASSSDRGLGGYTF. This chain uses TRBV28 with TRBJ1-2; the match to TRBD1 covers 9 bases. From germline, CDR1 is MDHEN and CDR2 SYDVKM. V lost 4 bases, J lost 8 bases, and 8 bases stayed unmatched. The CDR3 covers 14 residues.

V is TRBV19 and J is TRBJ1-3; 7 positions agree with TRBD1. Germline V CDR1 and CDR2: LNHDA, SQIVND (reference sequence). Trimming took 5 bases from V and 3 from J; bases not matched to a gene: 10. The CDR3 runs 16 residues. The CDR3, as DNA: TGTGCCAGTAGTTCTTGGACAGGCGACAGTGGAAACACCATATATTTT. It translates to CASSSWTGDSGNTIYF. Using reference TRBV19 and TRBJ1-3 for the parts outside the CDR3, the full variable domain is DGGITQSPKYLFRKEGQNVTLSCEQNLNHDAMYWYRQDPGQGLRLIYYSQIVNDFQKGDIAEGYSVSREKKESFPLTVTSAQKNPTAFYLCASSSWTGDSGNTIYFGEGSWLTVV.

This chain links TRBV6-8 with TRBJ1-3, with D uncertain. The germline V gene encodes CDR1 MNHGY and CDR2 SAAAGT. The ends were cut back, 2 bases at V and 0 bases at J, with 14 bases in the middle. The CDR3 loop spans 17 amino acids. In nucleotides, the CDR3 is TGTGCCAGCAGTTACGGGGTCAGGCTATACTCTGGAAACACCATATATTTT. Encoded protein: CASSYGVRLYSGNTIYF.

This chain connects TRBV6-8 to TRBJ2-3; TRBD2 agrees at 13 bases. Trimming took 10 bases from V and 5 from J; bases not matched to a gene: 15. The CDR3 is 17 amino acids. Germline V gene data show CDR1 as MNHGY and CDR2 as SAAAGT. CDR3 region: CAIREGLAGVVVDTQYF. CDR3 bases: TGTGCCATCAGGGAAGGACTAGCGGGGGTAGTAGTAGATACGCAGTATTTT.